These 3 T cell receptor beta chains share one sample of origin, sequenced in a study of T-cell memory formation after mild COVID-19. TCRdb recomputed calls from the 5' RACE reads with MiXCR, one row per CDR3 protein. The data show around 45,000 distinct CDR3 sequences, with more than 9% seen just once and over 9.5% held by the top ten. The specimen sequenced was PBMCs or a T cell subset sorted from them (not recorded which). Source of these receptors: an adult woman who had mild COVID-19 (a few samples of this study predate the infection). Cell type and time point are not known.

V usage is TRBV25-1 and J usage is TRBJ2-5, with TRBD2 identical over 7 bases. V trimming: 1 base; J trimming: 4 bases; junction bases outside the gene matches: 12. This CDR3 is built from 17 residues. Germline-derived CDR1 and CDR2 are MGHDK and SYGVNS. CDR3 DNA: TGTGCCAGCAGTGAATCGGGTACTGACGGGAGGACAGAGACCCAGTACTTC. This gives the protein CASSESGTDGRTETQYF.

This clonotype was seen at least ten times. The gene calls are TRBV27 and TRBJ1-1, with D tentatively TRBD1 (6 bases). Trimming took off 7 bases at V and 0 bases at J, with 18 bases between the two ends. This CDR3 contains 16 residues. CDR1 MNHEY and CDR2 SMNVEV come from the germline V gene (reference sequence). The CDR3 is CASKTGLGVMNTEAFF. CDR3 in DNA: TGTGCCAGCAAAACAGGGCTTGGGGTTATGAACACTGAAGCTTTCTTT.

Only a few counts were recorded for this clonotype. The V gene is TRBV12-3 or TRBV12-4, the J gene TRBJ2-7; 13 nucleotides line up with TRBD2. The ends lost 6 bases at V and 4 bases at J; junction bases unmatched: 3. The CDR3 loop spans 14 amino acids. The DNA of the CDR3 is TGTGCCAGCAGGGGGACTAGCGGGGCATACGAGCAGTACTTC. Protein sequence: CASRGTSGAYEQYF.